This T cell receptor (beta chain) is from a study of cytomegalovirus exposure and HLA in healthy donors. General observations from the study: According to reports, the classifier identified cytomegalovirus status with high specificity and sensitivity. Many donors shared some public TCRs, even though most TCR sequences were rare.

Generated by immunoSEQ multiplex PCR, the TCRdb table keeps only in-frame clones and is missing some. Of about 88,000 clones listed, 84% are singletons. The CDR3 loop spans 15 amino acids. Per the germline V gene, CDR1 is SGHRS and CDR2 is YFSETQ. In the case of this clone: Its specificity is unknown. Mismatch with germline at one junction end may stem from a read error.

The V and J genes are TRBV5-1 and TRBJ2-7, with D maybe TRBD1 (6 bases). The TCR was taken from a woman aged 18-29 years in good health and CMV-seropositive. Sample: PBMCs. Here the CDR3 DNA reads TGCGCCAGCACCTTGGGGCCGGGGCAGGGGTACGAGCAGTACTTC. Protein product: CASTLGPGQGYEQYF.